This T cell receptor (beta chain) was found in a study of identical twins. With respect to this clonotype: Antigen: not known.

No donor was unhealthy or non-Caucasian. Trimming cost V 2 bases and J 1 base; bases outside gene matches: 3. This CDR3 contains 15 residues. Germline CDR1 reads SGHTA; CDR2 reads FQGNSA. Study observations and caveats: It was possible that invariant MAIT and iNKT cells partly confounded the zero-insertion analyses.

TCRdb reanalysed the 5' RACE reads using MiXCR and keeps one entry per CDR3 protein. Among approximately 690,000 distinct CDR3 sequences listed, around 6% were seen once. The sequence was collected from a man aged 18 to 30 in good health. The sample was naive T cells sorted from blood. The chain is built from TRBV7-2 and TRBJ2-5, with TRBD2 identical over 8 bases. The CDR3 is CASSLRLATQETQYF. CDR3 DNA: TGTGCCAGCAGCTTACGACTAGCGACCCAAGAGACCCAGTACTTC.